The 21 T cell receptor beta chains in this list originate from one sample, sequenced in a study of monozygotic twins with inflammatory bowel disease. After re-calling the 5' RACE reads, TCRdb lists one entry per CDR3 protein, DNA absent. In all, the sample yields roughly 300,000 distinct CDR3 sequences. The sequencing sample was made of blood. The receptors originated from a human donor with ulcerative colitis or Crohn's disease, or a healthy co-twin of an affected twin (not recorded which).

The V and J genes are TRBV24-1 and TRBJ2-1; TCRdb gives TRBD1 as the D gene, but with no DNA this cannot be confirmed. Germline V gene lookup returns CDR1 KGHDR and CDR2 SFDVKD. The CDR3 consists of 15 residues. CDR3 protein: CATSDSGPIGTEQFF.

The CDR3 sequence is CASSPATGNTIYF. The chain carries TRBV5-1 and TRBJ1-3. Germline CDR1 reads SGHRS; CDR2 reads YFSETQ. This CDR3 contains 13 residues.

The genes are TRBV5-6 and TRBJ1-2; TCRdb picks TRBD1, but there is no DNA to check that call. The CDR3 has 14 residues. Germline values: CDR1 SGHDT, CDR2 YYEEEE. The CDR3 sequence is CASSLDPGGYGYTF. Using reference TRBV5-6 and TRBJ1-2 for the parts outside the CDR3, the full variable domain is DAGVTQSPTHLIKTRGQQVTLRCSPKSGHDTVSWYQQALGQGPQFIFQYYEEEERQRGNFPDRFSGHQFPNYSSELNVNALLLGDSALYLCASSLDPGGYGYTFGSGTRLTVV.

The chain has TRBV25-1 and TRBJ1-2; lacking DNA, the TRBD1 call made by TCRdb goes unchecked. The CDR3 is 15 amino acids. The germline V gene has CDR1 MGHDK and CDR2 SYGVNS. CDR3 loop: CASSESGKTTRGYTF.

This chain joins TRBV4-3 and TRBJ2-7; TCRdb indicates TRBD1, and absent DNA this call remains unverified. Germline CDR1 is LGHNA and CDR2 is YSLEER. The CDR3 spans 15 residues. The CDR3 reads CASSHIQGSIHEQYF.

The chain joins TRBV5-1 to TRBJ2-7; TCRdb's D gene call, TRBD1, goes unchecked for lack of DNA. Germline V gene sequence: CDR1 SGHRS, CDR2 YFSETQ. The CDR3 runs to 16 residues. The CDR3 sequence is CASSLFPGQSSYEQYF.

CDR3 residues: CASSSVVGAEAFF. The V call is TRBV7-3, the J call TRBJ1-1. This CDR3 region has 13 residues. Germline V gives CDR1 SGHTA, CDR2 FQGTGA.

The rearrangement links TRBV15 to TRBJ1-1. This CDR3 is built from 16 residues. Germline V gene data show CDR1 as LNHNV and CDR2 as YYDKDF (reference sequence). CDR3 region: CATSRDPGYSNTEAFF.

This chain links TRBV6-2 or TRBV6-3 with TRBJ2-3. The CDR3 consists of 11 residues. The germline CDR1 and CDR2 sequences are MNHEY and SVGEGT. This chain's CDR3 is CASSDGYTQYF.

The chain joins TRBV7-2 to TRBJ2-2. Germline V gene data show CDR1 as SGHTA and CDR2 as FQGNSA. This CDR3 region has 13 residues. The CDR3 here is CASSQANTGELFF.

This chain connects TRBV7-2 to TRBJ2-7; TCRdb's D call, TRBD2, is unchecked because there is no DNA. The CDR3 sequence is 15 residues long. From germline, CDR1 is SGHTA and CDR2 FQGNSA. The CDR3 is CASKLWEAGTYEQYF.

The chain carries TRBV3-1 and TRBJ1-2; TCRdb calls TRBD1, which cannot be checked without DNA. The CDR3 is made up of 12 amino acids. Per germline, CDR1 LGHDT and CDR2 YNNKEL (reference sequence). CDR3 protein: CASSFDRFGYTF.

The CDR3 sequence: CASSPDLPREGEEFF. V is TRBV4-2 and J is TRBJ2-1; the TCRdb call, TRBD2, lacks DNA for checking. The CDR3 is made up of 15 amino acids. Looked up from germline, CDR1 is LGHNA and CDR2 is YNFKEQ.

The chain carries TRBV3-1 and TRBJ2-1; the D call from TCRdb, TRBD2, cannot be confirmed without DNA. The CDR3 has 17 amino acids. Germline V lookup: CDR1 LGHDT, CDR2 YNNKEL (reference sequence). The CDR3 spells CASSQRLRGLVQFEQFF.

The chain uses TRBV29-1 and TRBJ2-1; as DNA is missing, the TRBD2 call by TCRdb cannot be tested. Germline CDR1 SQVTM, CDR2 ANQGSEA. The CDR3 covers 13 residues. CDR3 loop: CSYTGTRPNEQFF.

This chain connects TRBV6-2 or TRBV6-3 to TRBJ2-1; the TCRdb D gene call, TRBD2, has no DNA to confirm it. Germline V gives CDR1 MNHEY, CDR2 SVGEGT. CDR3 size: 12 residues. This CDR3 reads CASTHRYDEQFF.

This chain connects TRBV5-1 to TRBJ2-2; the TCRdb call, TRBD1, lacks DNA for checking. This CDR3 has 14 amino acids. Per germline, CDR1 SGHRS and CDR2 YFSETQ. CDR3: CASSLAGDTGELFF.

This chain links TRBV6-2 or TRBV6-3 with TRBJ2-1; TCRdb reports TRBD2, a call that lacks DNA to check it against. The CDR3 length is 14 residues. In germline, CDR1 is MNHEY, CDR2 SVGEGT. The CDR3 region is CASGNRGGRNEQFF.

The rearrangement joins TRBV24-1 to TRBJ2-1; TCRdb returns TRBD1, unconfirmable since there is no DNA. This CDR3 is 14 amino acids long. Germline assignment: CDR1 KGHDR and CDR2 SFDVKD. The CDR3: CATSAHRQYNEQFF.

The gene calls are TRBV20-1 and TRBJ2-7; the TRBD2 assignment by TCRdb is unverifiable without DNA. This CDR3 contains 17 residues. Germline-derived CDR1 and CDR2 are DFQATT and SNEGSKA (reference sequence). The CDR3 region is CSASVRTSGVPTYEQYF.

V and J are TRBV6-1 and TRBJ2-7. This CDR3 is built from 12 residues. CDR1 MNHNS and CDR2 SASEGT come from the germline V gene. This CDR3 reads CASRPDTHEQYF.